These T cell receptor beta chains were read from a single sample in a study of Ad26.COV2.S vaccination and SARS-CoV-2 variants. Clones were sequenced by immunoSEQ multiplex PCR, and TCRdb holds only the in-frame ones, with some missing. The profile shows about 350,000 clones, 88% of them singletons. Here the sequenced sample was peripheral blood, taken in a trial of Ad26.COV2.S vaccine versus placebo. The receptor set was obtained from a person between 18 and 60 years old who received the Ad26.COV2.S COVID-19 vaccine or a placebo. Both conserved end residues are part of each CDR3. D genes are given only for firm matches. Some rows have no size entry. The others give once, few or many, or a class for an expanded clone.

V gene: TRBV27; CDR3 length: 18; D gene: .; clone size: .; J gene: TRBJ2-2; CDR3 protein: CASTPRAQGGANTGELFF; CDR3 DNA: TGTGCCAGCACCCCTAGGGCCCAGGGCGGCGCGAACACCGGGGAGCTGTTTTTT
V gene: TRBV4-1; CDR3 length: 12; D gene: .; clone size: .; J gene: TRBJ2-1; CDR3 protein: CASSQDMDEQFF; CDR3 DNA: TGCGCCAGCAGCCAAGATATGGATGAGCAGTTCTTC
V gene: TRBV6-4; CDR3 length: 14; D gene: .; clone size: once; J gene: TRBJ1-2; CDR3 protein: CASSDSSRPWGYTF; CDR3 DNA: TGTGCCAGCAGTGACTCGAGTCGGCCGTGGGGCTACACCTTC
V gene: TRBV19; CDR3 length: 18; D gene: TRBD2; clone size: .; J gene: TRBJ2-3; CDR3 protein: CASSLRLAGGTTTDTQYF; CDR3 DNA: TGTGCCAGTAGTTTGAGGCTAGCGGGAGGAACGACGACAGATACGCAGTATTTT
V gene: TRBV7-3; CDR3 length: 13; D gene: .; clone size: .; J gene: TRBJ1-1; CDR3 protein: CASSLTFDTEAFF; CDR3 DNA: TGTGCCAGCAGCTTAACGTTTGACACTGAAGCTTTCTTT
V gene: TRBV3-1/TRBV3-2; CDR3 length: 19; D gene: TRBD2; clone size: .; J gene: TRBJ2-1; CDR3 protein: CASSPGTSGAQSSYNEQFF; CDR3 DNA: TGTGCCAGCAGCCCGGGGACTAGCGGCGCCCAAAGCTCCTACAATGAGCAGTTCTTC
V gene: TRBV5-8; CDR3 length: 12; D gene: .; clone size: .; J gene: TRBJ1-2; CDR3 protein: CASSSGNYGYTF; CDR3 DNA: TGTGCCAGCAGCTCCGGTAACTATGGCTACACCTTC
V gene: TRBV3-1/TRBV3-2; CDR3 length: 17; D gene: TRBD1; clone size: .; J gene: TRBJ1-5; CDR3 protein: CASSRTGTYASNQPQHF; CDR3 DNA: TGTGCCAGCAGCCGGACAGGGACCTACGCTAGCAATCAGCCCCAGCATTTT
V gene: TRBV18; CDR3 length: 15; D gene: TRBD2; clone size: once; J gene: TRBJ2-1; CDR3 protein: CASSPGRELMNEQFF; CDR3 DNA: TGTGCCAGCTCACCGGGGCGGGAGTTGATGAATGAGCAGTTCTTC
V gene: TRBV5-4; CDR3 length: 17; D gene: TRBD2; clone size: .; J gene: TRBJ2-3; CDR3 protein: CASSLAASGTSTDTQYF; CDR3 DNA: TGTGCCAGCAGCTTGGCCGCTAGCGGGACAAGCACAGATACGCAGTATTTT
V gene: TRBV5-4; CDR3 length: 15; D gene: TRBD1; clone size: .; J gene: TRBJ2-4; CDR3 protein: CASSQRQGSWDIQYF; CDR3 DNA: TGTGCCAGCAGCCAACGACAGGGTTCATGGGACATTCAGTACTTC
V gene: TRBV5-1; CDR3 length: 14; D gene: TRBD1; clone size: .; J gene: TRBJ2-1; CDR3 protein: CASNPGQLNNEQFF; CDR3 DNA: TGCGCCAGCAATCCGGGACAGCTCAACAATGAGCAGTTCTTC
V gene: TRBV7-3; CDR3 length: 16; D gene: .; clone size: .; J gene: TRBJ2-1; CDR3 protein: CASSFKKGRAYNEQFF; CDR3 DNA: TGTGCCAGCAGCTTTAAGAAGGGAAGAGCCTACAATGAGCAGTTCTTC
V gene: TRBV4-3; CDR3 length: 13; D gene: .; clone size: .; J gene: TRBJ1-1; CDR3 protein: CASSQVPHTEAFF; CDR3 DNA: TGCGCCAGCAGCCAAGTACCACACACTGAAGCTTTCTTT
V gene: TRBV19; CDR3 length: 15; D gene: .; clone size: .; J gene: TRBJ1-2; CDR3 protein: CASSIGRGSPYGYTF; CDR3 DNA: TGTGCCAGTAGTATTGGCAGGGGTTCTCCTTATGGCTACACCTTC
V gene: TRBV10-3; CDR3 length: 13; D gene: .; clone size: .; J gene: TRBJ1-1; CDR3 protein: CAISVVEGTEAFF; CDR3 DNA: TGTGCCATCAGTGTGGTGGAGGGCACTGAAGCTTTCTTT
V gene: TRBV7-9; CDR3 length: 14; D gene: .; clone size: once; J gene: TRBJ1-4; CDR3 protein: CASSPTGLDEKLFF; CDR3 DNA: TGTGCCAGCAGCCCGACGGGGCTGGATGAAAAACTGTTTTTT
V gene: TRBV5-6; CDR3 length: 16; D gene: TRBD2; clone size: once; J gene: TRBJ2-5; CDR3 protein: CASSSREAGWDETQYF; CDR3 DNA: TGTGCCAGCAGCTCGCGTGAAGCGGGGTGGGACGAGACCCAGTACTTC
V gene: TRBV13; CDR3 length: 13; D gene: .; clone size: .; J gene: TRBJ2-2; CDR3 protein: CASSSQGSGELFF; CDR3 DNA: TGTGCCAGCAGTTCCCAGGGATCCGGGGAGCTGTTTTTT
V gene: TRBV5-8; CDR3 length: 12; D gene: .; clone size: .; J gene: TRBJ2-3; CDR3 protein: CASSLSTDTQYF; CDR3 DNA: TGTGCCAGCAGCTTAAGCACAGATACGCAGTATTTT
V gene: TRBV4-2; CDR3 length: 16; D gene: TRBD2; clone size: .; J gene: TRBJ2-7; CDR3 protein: CASSQETSGGSYEQYF; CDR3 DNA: TGTGCCAGCAGCCAGGAGACTAGCGGGGGCTCCTACGAGCAGTACTTC
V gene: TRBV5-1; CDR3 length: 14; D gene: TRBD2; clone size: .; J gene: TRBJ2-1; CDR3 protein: CASSWGGLYNEQFF; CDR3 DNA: TGCGCCAGCAGCTGGGGGGGACTTTACAATGAGCAGTTCTTC
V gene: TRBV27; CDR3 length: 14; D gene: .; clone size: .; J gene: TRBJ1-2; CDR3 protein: CASAPKGGEYGYTF; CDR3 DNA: TGTGCCAGCGCACCGAAGGGAGGGGAATATGGCTACACCTTC
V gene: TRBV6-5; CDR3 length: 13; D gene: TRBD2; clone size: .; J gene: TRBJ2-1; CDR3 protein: CASDIAGANEQFF; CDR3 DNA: TGTGCCAGCGATATAGCGGGGGCCAATGAGCAGTTCTTC
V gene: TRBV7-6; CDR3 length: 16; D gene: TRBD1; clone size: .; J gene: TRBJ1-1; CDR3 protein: CASSLPGQAASTEAFF; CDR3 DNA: TGTGCCAGCAGCTTACCTGGACAGGCCGCTTCCACTGAAGCTTTCTTT
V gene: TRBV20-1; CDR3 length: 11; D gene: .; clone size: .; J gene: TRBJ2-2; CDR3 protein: CSASLVGELFF; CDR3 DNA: TGCAGTGCTAGTTTGGTCGGGGAGCTGTTTTTT
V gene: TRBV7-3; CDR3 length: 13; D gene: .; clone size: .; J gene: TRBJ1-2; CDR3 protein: CASSPIQGYGYTF; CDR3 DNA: TGTGCCAGCAGCCCAATACAGGGTTATGGCTACACCTTC
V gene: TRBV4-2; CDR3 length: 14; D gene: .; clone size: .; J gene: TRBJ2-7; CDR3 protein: CASSPKGSYHEQYF; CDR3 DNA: TGTGCCAGCAGCCCAAAGGGGTCTTACCACGAGCAGTACTTC
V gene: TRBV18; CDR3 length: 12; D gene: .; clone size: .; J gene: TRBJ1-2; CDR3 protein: CASSPTGDGYTF; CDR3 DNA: TGTGCCAGCTCCCCGACCGGGGACGGCTACACCTTC
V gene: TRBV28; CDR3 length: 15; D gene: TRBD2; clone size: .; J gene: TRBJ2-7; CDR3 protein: CASSPRTSGAYEQYF; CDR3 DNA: TGTGCCAGCAGCCCCAGGACTAGCGGAGCCTACGAGCAGTACTTC
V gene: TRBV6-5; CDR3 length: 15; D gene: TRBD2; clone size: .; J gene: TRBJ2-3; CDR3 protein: CASKRGTSGADTQYF; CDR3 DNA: TGTGCCAGCAAGCGGGGGACTAGCGGGGCAGATACGCAGTATTTT
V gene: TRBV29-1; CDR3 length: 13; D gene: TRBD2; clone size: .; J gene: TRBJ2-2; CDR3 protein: CSFLAGDTGELFF; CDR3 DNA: TGCAGCTTCCTAGCGGGGGACACCGGGGAGCTGTTTTTT
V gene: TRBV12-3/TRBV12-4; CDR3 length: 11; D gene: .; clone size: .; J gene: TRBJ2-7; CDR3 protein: CASSSSYEQYF; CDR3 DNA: TGTGCCAGCAGCTCCAGCTACGAGCAGTACTTC
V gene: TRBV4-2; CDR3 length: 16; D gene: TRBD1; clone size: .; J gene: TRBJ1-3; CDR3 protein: CASSQQTGDSGNTIYF; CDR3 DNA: TGTGCCAGCAGCCAGCAAACAGGGGACTCTGGAAACACCATATATTTT
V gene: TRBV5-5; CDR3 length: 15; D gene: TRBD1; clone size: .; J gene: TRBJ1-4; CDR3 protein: CASSLAVTGVVKLFF; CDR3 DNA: TGTGCCAGCAGCTTGGCCGTGACAGGGGTGGTAAAACTGTTTTTT
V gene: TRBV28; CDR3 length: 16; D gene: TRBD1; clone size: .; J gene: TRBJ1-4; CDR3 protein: CASSQQGAATNEKLFF; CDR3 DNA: TGTGCCAGCAGTCAACAGGGGGCAGCAACTAATGAAAAACTGTTTTTT
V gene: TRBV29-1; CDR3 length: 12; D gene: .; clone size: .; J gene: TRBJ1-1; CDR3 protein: CSVAWGDTEAFF; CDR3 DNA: TGCAGCGTGGCCTGGGGGGACACTGAAGCTTTCTTT
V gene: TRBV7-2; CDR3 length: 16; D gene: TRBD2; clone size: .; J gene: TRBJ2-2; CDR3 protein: CASSLVGGSRTGELFF; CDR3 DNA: TGTGCCAGCAGCTTGGTTGGCGGGAGTCGGACCGGGGAGCTGTTTTTT
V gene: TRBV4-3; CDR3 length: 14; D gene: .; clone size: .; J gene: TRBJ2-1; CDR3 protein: CASSQEGHYNEQFF; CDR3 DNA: TGCGCCAGCAGCCAAGAGGGACATTACAATGAGCAGTTCTTC
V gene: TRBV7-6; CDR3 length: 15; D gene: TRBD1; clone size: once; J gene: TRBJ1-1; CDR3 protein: CASSADRDMNTEAFF; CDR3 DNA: TGTGCCAGCAGCGCGGACAGGGACATGAACACTGAAGCTTTCTTT
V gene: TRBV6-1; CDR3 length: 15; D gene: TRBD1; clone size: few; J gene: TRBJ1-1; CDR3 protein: CASSEPGTGKNEAFF; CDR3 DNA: TGTGCCAGCAGTGAACCCGGGACAGGGAAGAATGAAGCTTTCTTT
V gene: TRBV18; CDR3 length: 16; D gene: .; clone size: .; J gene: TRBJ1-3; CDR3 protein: CASSPPEGPPGNTIYF; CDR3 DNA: TGTGCCAGCTCACCACCTGAGGGCCCACCTGGAAACACCATATATTTT
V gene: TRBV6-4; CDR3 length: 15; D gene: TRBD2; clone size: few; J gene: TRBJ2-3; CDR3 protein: CASSGTSGGADTQYF; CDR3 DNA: TGTGCCAGCAGTGGGACTAGCGGGGGGGCAGATACGCAGTATTTT
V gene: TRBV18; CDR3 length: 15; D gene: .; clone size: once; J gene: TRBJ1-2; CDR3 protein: CASSPGSAGDYGYTF; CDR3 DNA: TGTGCCAGCTCACCAGGGAGCGCTGGGGACTATGGCTACACCTTC
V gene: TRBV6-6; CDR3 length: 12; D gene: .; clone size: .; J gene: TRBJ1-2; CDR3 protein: CASGQGGYGYTF; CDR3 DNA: TGTGCCAGCGGGCAGGGAGGTTATGGCTACACCTTC
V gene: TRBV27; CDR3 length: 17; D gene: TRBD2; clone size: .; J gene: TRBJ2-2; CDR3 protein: CASSRQTSGSRTGELFF; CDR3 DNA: TGTGCCAGCAGTCGCCAGACTAGCGGGAGTCGTACCGGGGAGCTGTTTTTT
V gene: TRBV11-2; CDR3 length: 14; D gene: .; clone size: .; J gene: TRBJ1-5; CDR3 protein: CASSLSGVNQPQHF; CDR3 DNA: TGTGCCAGCAGCTTATCGGGGGTCAATCAGCCCCAGCATTTT
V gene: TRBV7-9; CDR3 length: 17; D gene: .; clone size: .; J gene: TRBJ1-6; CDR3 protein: CASSLAGASSYNSPLHF; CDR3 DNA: TGTGCCAGCAGCTTAGCGGGGGCAAGCTCCTATAATTCACCCCTCCACTTT
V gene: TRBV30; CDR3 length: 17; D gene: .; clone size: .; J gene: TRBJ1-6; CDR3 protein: CAWSVGAVGLRNSPLHF; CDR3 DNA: TGTGCCTGGAGTGTAGGTGCGGTGGGTTTGCGGAATTCACCCCTCCACTTT
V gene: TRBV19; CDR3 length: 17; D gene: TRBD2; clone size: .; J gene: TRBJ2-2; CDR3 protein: CASSILAGGLNTGELFF; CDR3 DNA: TGTGCCAGTAGTATCCTAGCGGGGGGCTTAAACACCGGGGAGCTGTTTTTT
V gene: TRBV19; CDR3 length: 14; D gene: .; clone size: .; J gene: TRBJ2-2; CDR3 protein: CASSIKTNTGELFF; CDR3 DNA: TGTGCCAGTAGTATTAAGACAAACACCGGGGAGCTGTTTTTT
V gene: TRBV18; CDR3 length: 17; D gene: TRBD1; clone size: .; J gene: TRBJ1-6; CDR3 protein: CASSPRQGRTNNSPLHF; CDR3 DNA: TGTGCCAGCTCACCACGACAGGGGAGAACAAATAATTCACCCCTCCACTTT
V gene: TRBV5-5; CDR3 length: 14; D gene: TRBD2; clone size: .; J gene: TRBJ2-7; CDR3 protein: CASTISSGPYEQYF; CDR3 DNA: TGTGCCAGCACAATCTCTAGCGGTCCGTACGAGCAGTACTTC
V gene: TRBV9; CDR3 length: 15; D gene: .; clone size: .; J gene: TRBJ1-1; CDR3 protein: CASSHKIGANTEAFF; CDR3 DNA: TGTGCCAGCAGCCACAAGATCGGGGCGAACACTGAAGCTTTCTTT
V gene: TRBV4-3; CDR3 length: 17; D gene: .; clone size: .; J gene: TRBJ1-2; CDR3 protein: CASSQDMMSILLNGYTF; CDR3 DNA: TGCGCCAGCAGCCAAGATATGATGTCTATATTGTTGAATGGCTACACCTTC
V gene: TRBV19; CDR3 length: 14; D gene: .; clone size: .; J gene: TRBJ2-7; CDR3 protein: CASSRRRGTYEQYF; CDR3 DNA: TGTGCCAGTAGCCGCCGACGGGGGACCTACGAGCAGTACTTC
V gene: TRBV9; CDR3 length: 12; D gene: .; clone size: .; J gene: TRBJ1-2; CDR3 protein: CASSAAGRGYTF; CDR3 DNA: TGTGCCAGCAGCGCCGCGGGCCGCGGCTACACCTTC